A selection of T cell receptor beta chains follows, all from one sample in a study of long-term antiretroviral therapy in people with HIV. Measured with immunoSEQ multiplex PCR; TCRdb has only the in-frame clones, and not every one. This table has fewer than 20,000 clones, about 78% appearing once. Here the sequenced sample was unsorted PBMCs, taken 0.3 years after starting antiretroviral therapy. The origin of the receptors is a woman aged 50 to 60 with HIV. CDR3s include the opening cysteine and the closing phenylalanine or tryptophan. D genes are given only for firm matches. Rows give clone size only sometimes, using once, few, many, or a class for an expanded clone.

clone size	J gene	D gene	V gene	CDR3 length	CDR3 DNA	CDR3 protein
NA	TRBJ1-6	TRBD1	TRBV5-8	16	TGTGCCAGCAGCGAGGCGACAGGGCTCTATAATTCACCCCTCCACTTT	CASSEATGLYNSPLHF
NA	TRBJ1-1	NA	TRBV6-5	15	TGTGCCAGCAGTTACTCGAGAAGGTTGACCACTGAAGCTTTCTTT	CASSYSRRLTTEAFF
once	TRBJ1-2	NA	TRBV4-1	16	TGCGCCAGCAGCCAAGAGGCTCGGGGGTTTAACTATGGCTACACCTTC	CASSQEARGFNYGYTF
NA	TRBJ2-3	NA	TRBV5-6	12	TGTGCCAGCAGCTTGGGGGGAGATACGCAGTATTTT	CASSLGGDTQYF
NA	TRBJ1-3	NA	TRBV5-1	16	TGCGCCAGCAGCTTAGAGGGAAGATCTTCCGGAAACACCATATATTTT	CASSLEGRSSGNTIYF
NA	TRBJ1-6	NA	TRBV6-1	17	TGTGCCAGCAGTGAAGGACAGCCCAGCTCCTATAATTCACCCCTCCACTTT	CASSEGQPSSYNSPLHF
once	TRBJ1-1	NA	TRBV5-6	17	TGTGCCAGCAGCTTGGGATTACCGGGACGCGGTGGCACTGAAGCTTTCTTT	CASSLGLPGRGGTEAFF
NA	TRBJ2-7	NA	TRBV14	11	TGTGCCAGCAGCCAAGCATACGAGCAGTACTTC	CASSQAYEQYF
NA	TRBJ1-6	NA	TRBV30	15	TGTGCCTGGAGGTTATATAGCTCCTATAATTCACCCCTCCACTTT	CAWRLYSSYNSPLHF
NA	TRBJ2-1	NA	TRBV29-1	12	TGCAGCGTCGGACAGACCGGCAATGAGCAGTTCTTC	CSVGQTGNEQFF
NA	TRBJ2-7	NA	TRBV12-5	16	TGTGCTAGTGGTTTGGTAGGGGTAGGGGGTTGGTACGAGCAGTACTTC	CASGLVGVGGWYEQYF
NA	TRBJ2-7	NA	TRBV6-6	13	TGTGCCAGCAGGCGTGACCGGAACTACGAGCAGTACTTC	CASRRDRNYEQYF
NA	TRBJ2-7	NA	TRBV5-1	17	TGCGCCAGCAGCTTTTCCTCTGGGGGCCCTAGGACCTACGAGCAGTACTTC	CASSFSSGGPRTYEQYF
NA	TRBJ2-3	NA	TRBV7-3	13	TGTGCCAGCAGCCCCGGGACCTCAGATACGCAGTATTTT	CASSPGTSDTQYF
NA	TRBJ2-2	NA	TRBV5-1	15	TGCGCCAGCAGCCGCGGGTTGGCGAACACCGGGGAGCTGTTTTTT	CASSRGLANTGELFF
NA	TRBJ1-5	TRBD1	TRBV18	15	TGTGCCAGCTCCCCCGGGACAGGTCCCAATCAGCCCCAGCATTTT	CASSPGTGPNQPQHF
NA	TRBJ2-3	NA	TRBV4-2	12	TGTGCCAGCAGCCAAGTGGGAGATACGCAGTATTTT	CASSQVGDTQYF
NA	TRBJ2-7	TRBD2	TRBV30	15	TGTGCCTGGAGTGTAGGGAGCGGGGGCCCATACGAGCAGTACTTC	CAWSVGSGGPYEQYF
once	TRBJ1-5	NA	TRBV19	15	TGTGCCAGTAGTATATCGGCTCCTTGGAATCAGCCCCAGCATTTT	CASSISAPWNQPQHF
NA	TRBJ2-5	NA	TRBV5-1	12	TGCGCCAGCAGCTTGACAAAGGAGACCCAGTACTTC	CASSLTKETQYF
NA	TRBJ1-4	NA	TRBV7-9	15	TGTGCCAGCAGCTCGCCCGGGGCAACAAATGAAAAACTGTTTTTT	CASSSPGATNEKLFF
NA	TRBJ2-2	NA	TRBV27	14	TGTGCCAGCAGTTTATCGGCCATGCCCGGGGAGCTGTTTTTT	CASSLSAMPGELFF
NA	TRBJ1-1	NA	TRBV7-2	15	TGTGCCAGCAGCCCTGGTGGAGCGAGGTACACTGAAGCTTTCTTT	CASSPGGARYTEAFF
NA	TRBJ1-2	TRBD1	TRBV4-1	17	TGCGCCAGCAGCCAAGATCCCCCCGACAGGGTGGGCTATGGCTACACCTTC	CASSQDPPDRVGYGYTF
NA	TRBJ2-5	NA	TRBV4-1	17	TGCGCCAGCAGCCAAGATCAATTCTACGGGGCTAGGGAGACCCAGTACTTC	CASSQDQFYGARETQYF
NA	TRBJ2-7	NA	TRBV5-1	16	TGCGCCAGCGGCTCGGAACAGGGATCCACCTTGGAGGAGCAGTACTTC	CASGSEQGSTLEEQYF
NA	TRBJ2-1	NA	TRBV27	14	TGTGCCAGCACCCCCCGGGGGCCGAGGAATGAGCAGTTCTTC	CASTPRGPRNEQFF
NA	TRBJ2-5	TRBD2	TRBV5-1	15	TGCGCCAGCAGTTCCGGGACTAGCGGATCAGAGACCCAGTACTTC	CASSSGTSGSETQYF
NA	TRBJ1-1	TRBD1	TRBV7-3	14	TGTGCCAGCAGCTTAGGGACAGGGTTCGGAGGAGCTTTCTTT	CASSLGTGFGGAFF
NA	TRBJ2-3	TRBD1	TRBV7-3	15	TGTGCCAGCAGCTTAAGTCAGGGGGCTACAGATACGCAGTATTTT	CASSLSQGATDTQYF
NA	TRBJ1-2	TRBD1	TRBV6-5	14	TGTGCCAGCAGTCAACTCTCGGACAGGGAGGGCTACACCTTC	CASSQLSDREGYTF
NA	TRBJ1-6	NA	TRBV7-3	14	TGTGCCAGCAGCCTTTCCGGGTCCAATTCACCCCTCCACTTT	CASSLSGSNSPLHF
NA	TRBJ1-4	TRBD1	TRBV2	15	TGTGCCAGCGGTAAACCGGGACAGCATAATGAAAAACTGTTTTTT	CASGKPGQHNEKLFF
NA	TRBJ1-3	NA	TRBV10-2	11	TGCGCCAGCAGTTCTGGAAACACCATATATTTT	CASSSGNTIYF
NA	TRBJ1-6	NA	TRBV27	12	TGTGCCAGCAGTCAGACAAATTCACCCCTCCACTTT	CASSQTNSPLHF
NA	TRBJ1-1	TRBD1	TRBV5-4	14	TGTGCCAGCAGCCAACGGACAGGGACCACTGAAGCTTTCTTT	CASSQRTGTTEAFF
NA	TRBJ2-7	TRBD2	TRBV5-1	15	TGCGCCAGCAGAGACATACTAGCGAGCTCCTACGAGCAGTACTTC	CASRDILASSYEQYF
NA	TRBJ1-2	TRBD1	TRBV6-6	12	TGTGCCAGCTCCAGGGGGCTGGATGGCTACACCTTC	CASSRGLDGYTF
NA	TRBJ2-5	TRBD2	TRBV6-1	15	TGTGCCAGCAGTGAGCGACTAGCGGTAGGAGAGACCCAGTACTTC	CASSERLAVGETQYF
NA	TRBJ2-7	NA	TRBV4-2	14	TGTGCCAGCAGCACCACCCGACGGGGCTACGAGCAGTACTTC	CASSTTRRGYEQYF
NA	TRBJ1-1	TRBD1	TRBV2	15	TGTGCCAGCAGTTCTGGGACAGGGGGATTGACTGAAGCTTTCTTT	CASSSGTGGLTEAFF
NA	TRBJ2-5	TRBD1	TRBV29-1	17	TGCAGCGCTCAATCATGGACAGGGGTACCCCCGCAAGAGACCCAGTACTTC	CSAQSWTGVPPQETQYF
NA	TRBJ2-2	TRBD2	TRBV27	20	TGTGCCAGCAGTGCCCCATTGGGACTAGCGGGGGGGTCGAACACCGGGGAGCTGTTTTTT	CASSAPLGLAGGSNTGELFF
NA	TRBJ2-7	NA	TRBV7-9	13	TGTGCCAGCAGCTCTAGGGACTCCTACGAGCAGTACTTC	CASSSRDSYEQYF
medium-sized	TRBJ1-1	TRBD1	TRBV2	11	TGTGCCACCGGACAGGCCACTGAAGCTTTCTTT	CATGQATEAFF
NA	TRBJ1-1	NA	TRBV29-1	11	TGCAGCGTTGGTAAAGGAGGAGGAACTTTCTTT	CSVGKGGGTFF
NA	TRBJ2-6	TRBD2	TRBV30	16	TGTGCCTGGGAAAAGGGACTAGACTCTGGGGCCAACGTCCTGACTTTC	CAWEKGLDSGANVLTF
NA	TRBJ2-5	TRBD1	TRBV6-1	15	TGTGCCAGCAGTGAAGATCCAGGGGGATGGGAGACCCAGTACTTC	CASSEDPGGWETQYF
few	TRBJ1-5	NA	TRBV5-3	15	TGTGCCAGAAGCCCTGGTCGTGAGGGCAATCAGCCCCAGCATTTT	CARSPGREGNQPQHF
NA	TRBJ1-4	NA	TRBV5-6	13	TGTGCCAGCAGCAACGACCTGGAGGAAAAACTGTTTTTT	CASSNDLEEKLFF
NA	TRBJ1-6	NA	TRBV6-1	18	TGTGCCAGCAGTGAATTTGGCGCTTCAAGCTCCTATAATTCACCCCTCCACTTT	CASSEFGASSSYNSPLHF
NA	TRBJ2-2	NA	TRBV28	14	TGTGCCAGCAGCCTGACAGGGAACACCGGGGAGCTGTTTTTT	CASSLTGNTGELFF
few	TRBJ1-4	TRBD1	TRBV2	14	TGTGCCAGCAGTGTGACAGGGTACGGTGAAAAACTGTTTTTT	CASSVTGYGEKLFF
few	TRBJ1-2	TRBD1	TRBV6-1	15	TGTGCCAGCGGGTCGGGAAGGACAGGGAACTATGGCTACACCTTC	CASGSGRTGNYGYTF